The present TCR beta chain was sequenced within a study of blood T cell repertoires in COVID-19. Study details: COVID-19 samples collected from the United States, Italy and Spain covered acute and convalescent phases. T cells, B-cell-depleted T cells, or PBMCs provided the cDNA or gDNA that served as material.

The V gene lost 1 base and the J gene lost 1 base, with 7 bases spanning the gap. The CDR3 consists of 15 residues. Germline V lookup: CDR1 SGHTA, CDR2 FQGNSA. The protocol was immunoSEQ multiplex PCR, while the TCRdb copy is restricted to in-frame clones and leaves out a portion. This table has around 180,000 clones, under 80% appearing once. The sequencing sample was made of peripheral blood. The V gene is TRBV7-2, the J gene TRBJ2-2, with D possibly TRBD1 on 5 matching bases. The TCR originated in a woman older than 75 with acute or convalescent COVID-19. The CDR3 DNA is TGTGCCAGCAGCTTAGTTACAGGGAACACCGGGGAGCTGTTTTTT. This codes for CASSLVTGNTGELFF.